This is a list of T cell receptor beta chains from one sample in a study of blood T cell repertoires in COVID-19. Some clones are missing from TCRdb's copy, which holds only in-frame ones; the method was immunoSEQ multiplex PCR. Among 250,000 to 300,000 clones, roughly nine tenths were seen once, and the ten largest hold 4% to 5%. Sequencing was performed on peripheral blood. These receptors all come from a woman between 40 and 55 years old who had recovered from COVID-19. The CDR3 runs from the conserved cysteine through the conserved F or W. The D gene is left open where the match is weak. Clone size appears in some rows only: once, few, many, or a class for an expanded clone.

cdr3_aa cdr3_nt d_call j_call clone_size v_call
CASSQHRAGTEAFF TGTGCCAGCAGCCAACACAGGGCGGGCACTGAAGCTTTCTTT . TRBJ1-1 . TRBV7-2
CASSQRGGLVETQYF TGTGCCAGCAGCCAGCGGGGGGGCTTGGTTGAGACCCAGTACTTC TRBD2 TRBJ2-5 . TRBV7-2
CASSHGGGASNQPQHF TGTGCCAGCAGCCATGGTGGCGGAGCAAGCAATCAGCCCCAGCATTTT . TRBJ1-5 . TRBV3-1/TRBV3-2
CASSSTGLALTDTQYF TGTGCCAGCAGCTCGACTGGGCTAGCGTTGACAGATACGCAGTATTTT . TRBJ2-3 . TRBV11-2
CASSLGGTYNEQFF TGTGCCAGCAGCTTAGGCGGGACCTACAATGAGCAGTTCTTC . TRBJ2-1 . TRBV7-9
CASTPEGATWGNTIYF TGTGCCAGCACCCCAGAGGGGGCAACGTGGGGAAACACCATATATTTT TRBD1 TRBJ1-3 . TRBV27
CASSQYPYGQGEAFF TGTGCCAGCAGCCAATACCCGTACGGACAGGGTGAAGCTTTCTTT TRBD1 TRBJ1-1 . TRBV3-1/TRBV3-2
CASSQAGSLLSGNTIYF TGTGCCAGCAGCCAAGCGGGTAGTCTTCTCTCTGGAAACACCATATATTTT . TRBJ1-3 . TRBV4-2
CASSLWTGAGSNQPQHF TGTGCCAGCAGTTTATGGACAGGCGCAGGTAGCAATCAGCCCCAGCATTTT . TRBJ1-5 . TRBV28
CASSPYAGNYGYTF TGCGCCAGCAGCCCTTATGCGGGTAACTATGGCTACACCTTC . TRBJ1-2 once TRBV4-1
CASSLSDEQFF TGTGCCAGCAGCTTATCTGATGAGCAGTTCTTC . TRBJ2-1 . TRBV7-9
CASGREGLANTGELFF TGTGCCAGCGGGAGGGAAGGGTTGGCGAACACCGGGGAGCTGTTTTTT TRBD2 TRBJ2-2 few TRBV5-6
CASSLTPAGGADTQYF TGTGCCAGCAGCTTAACCCCTGCCGGGGGGGCAGATACGCAGTATTTT TRBD2 TRBJ2-3 . TRBV7-3
CASSLRGRDGYTF TGTGCCAGCAGCTTGAGGGGGCGCGATGGCTACACCTTC TRBD1 TRBJ1-2 . TRBV5-5
CASSQQAIGNTIYF TGTGCCAGCAGTCAACAGGCAATTGGAAACACCATATATTTT . TRBJ1-3 few TRBV6-5
CASDLGADQYF TGTGCCAGCGACCTGGGGGCGGACCAGTACTTC . TRBJ2-5 . TRBV7-9
CASSYGTLSGANVLTF TGTGCCAGCAGTTACGGGACACTCTCTGGGGCCAACGTCCTGACTTTC . TRBJ2-6 . TRBV6-5
CASSFGAGGQPQHF TGTGCCAGCAGCTTCGGGGCCGGGGGTCAGCCCCAGCATTTT . TRBJ1-5 . TRBV7-8
CASSIDIQGSSGYTF TGTGCCAGTAGTATAGACATACAGGGATCGAGCGGCTACACCTTC . TRBJ1-2 . TRBV19
CASSPQQENYGYTF TGTGCCAGCAGCCCACAACAAGAAAACTATGGCTACACCTTC . TRBJ1-2 . TRBV7-2
CATRKTGVSDTQYF TGTGCCACCCGGAAGACAGGGGTATCGGATACGCAGTATTTT TRBD1 TRBJ2-3 once TRBV2
CASSSYDTQYF TGTGCCAGCAGCTCTTATGATACGCAGTATTTT . TRBJ2-3 once TRBV5-4
CAARVWYTF TGTGCCGCTCGAGTGTGGTACACCTTC . TRBJ1-2 . TRBV6-4
CASSLDYEQFF TGTGCCAGCAGCTTAGACTATGAGCAGTTCTTC . TRBJ2-1 . TRBV7-2
CASSRTQGAGANVLTF TGCGCCAGCAGTAGAACGCAGGGGGCTGGGGCCAACGTCCTGACTTTC TRBD1 TRBJ2-6 once TRBV5-1
CASSYSYRTVDEKLFF TGTGCCAGCAGTTACTCGTACCGGACAGTGGATGAAAAACTGTTTTTT . TRBJ1-4 . TRBV6-5
CASSTAGHWNTEAFF TGTGCCAGCAGTACAGCGGGGCACTGGAACACTGAAGCTTTCTTT . TRBJ1-1 . TRBV28
CASSFRVSKTYGYTF TGTGCCAGCAGCTTCCGGGTCAGTAAAACCTATGGCTACACCTTC . TRBJ1-2 . TRBV5-6
CASSAGQGSSSTGYTF TGTGCCAGCAGCGCGGGACAGGGATCCTCGAGCACAGGCTACACCTTC TRBD1 TRBJ1-2 once TRBV11-1
CASLKTITGGPLETQYF TGTGCCAGTCTGAAAACAATCACGGGAGGGCCACTGGAGACCCAGTACTTC TRBD2 TRBJ2-5 . TRBV2
CASSESATNEKLFF TGTGCCAGCAGCGAATCTGCAACTAATGAAAAACTGTTTTTT . TRBJ1-4 . TRBV9
CASSFLQETQYF TGTGCCAGCAGCTTCTTACAAGAGACCCAGTACTTC . TRBJ2-5 . TRBV28
CASRGRIEQFF TGTGCCAGCAGAGGCAGGATTGAGCAGTTCTTC . TRBJ2-1 . TRBV6-5
CAWSSLAGPYNEQFF TGTGCCTGGAGCTCACTAGCGGGACCCTACAATGAGCAGTTCTTC TRBD2 TRBJ2-1 . TRBV30
CASSLASGRSNEQFF TGTGCCAGCAGCCTTGCTAGCGGGCGATCCAATGAGCAGTTCTTC TRBD2 TRBJ2-1 . TRBV5-6
CASSPSGTGGEQFF TGTGCCAGCAGCCCCTCGGGGACAGGGGGTGAGCAGTTCTTC TRBD1 TRBJ2-1 . TRBV11-2
CSVAQNNSPLHF TGCAGCGTTGCACAGAATAATTCACCCCTCCACTTT . TRBJ1-6 . TRBV29-1
CASRPTGGEKLFF TGTGCCAGCAGACCGACAGGGGGAGAAAAACTGTTTTTT TRBD1 TRBJ1-4 once TRBV27
CASSSEGVLYNSPLHF TGTGCCAGCAGCTCCGAAGGGGTTCTTTATAATTCACCCCTCCACTTT . TRBJ1-6 once TRBV7-8
CASSQDPSGAGTEAFF TGCGCCAGCAGCCAAGATCCTAGCGGTGCCGGCACTGAAGCTTTCTTT . TRBJ1-1 . TRBV4-3
CASSGTRVENEQFF TGTGCCAGCAGTGGGACAAGAGTGGAAAATGAGCAGTTCTTC . TRBJ2-1 . TRBV6-4
CASSHVGRENADTQYF TGCGCCAGCAGCCACGTCGGGAGGGAGAACGCAGATACGCAGTATTTT TRBD2 TRBJ2-3 . TRBV4-1
CASSSDGLAGTETQYF TGTGCCAGCAGCTCGGACGGACTAGCGGGAACGGAGACCCAGTACTTC TRBD2 TRBJ2-5 . TRBV7-6
CASREDNTDTQYF TGTGCCAGCAGAGAAGATAACACAGATACGCAGTATTTT . TRBJ2-3 . TRBV6-1
CASSYRDSGTGYTF TGTGCCAGCAGTTACCGGGACAGTGGTACTGGCTACACCTTC TRBD1 TRBJ1-2 . TRBV6-6
CASSYRRANTEAFF TGTGCCAGCAGTTATAGGCGGGCGAACACTGAAGCTTTCTTT . TRBJ1-1 few TRBV2
CASSPFDRVEQYF TGTGCCAGCTCACCCTTCGACAGGGTCGAGCAGTACTTC TRBD1 TRBJ2-7 few TRBV18
CASSYVQGAGEKLFF TGTGCCAGCAGTTACGTACAGGGGGCGGGAGAAAAACTGTTTTTT TRBD1 TRBJ1-4 . TRBV6-6
CASSPSTSGGGTDTQYF TGTGCCAGCAGCCCATCGACTAGCGGGGGGGGCACAGATACGCAGTATTTT TRBD2 TRBJ2-3 . TRBV3-1/TRBV3-2
CASSVVAGELFF TGTGCCAGCAGCGTAGTCGCCGGGGAGCTGTTTTTT . TRBJ2-2 . TRBV9
CASSVGGAPGELFF TGTGCCAGCAGCGTAGGTGGGGCCCCCGGGGAGCTGTTTTTT . TRBJ2-2 . TRBV9
CASSGGVYNEQFF TGTGCCTCTAGCGGGGGTGTCTACAATGAGCAGTTCTTC TRBD2 TRBJ2-1 . TRBV19
CASSQGDLRDYGYTF TGTGCCAGCAGCCAAGGCGACCTACGGGACTATGGCTACACCTTC . TRBJ1-2 . TRBV3-1/TRBV3-2
CASSSDWKDTDTQYF TGTGCCAGCAGCTCGGACTGGAAGGACACAGATACGCAGTATTTT . TRBJ2-3 . TRBV5-8
CASSFGGATYEQYF TGTGCCAGCAGCTTCGGAGGGGCCACCTACGAGCAGTACTTC . TRBJ2-7 . TRBV7-9
CASSLGSDLNTGELFF TGTGCCAGCAGCTTGGGGAGCGACCTTAACACCGGGGAGCTGTTTTTT . TRBJ2-2 . TRBV5-6